This is a list of T cell receptor beta chains from one sample in a study of blood T cell repertoires in COVID-19. Produced via immunoSEQ multiplex PCR; TCRdb's table is partial and in-frame only. The repertoire includes about 170,000 clones, 80% to 90% of them detected once, and under 3.5% sits in the top ten. Sequenced sample: peripheral blood. The receptors here all came from a woman of 80 years or more with COVID-19, enrolled during active disease. The CDR3 runs from the conserved cysteine through the conserved F or W. A D gene is named only where the DNA matches it firmly. Some rows mark clone size as missing; the rest say once, few, many or name a class of expanded clone.

DNA: TGTGCCACCAGCAGAGGGCAGCGTAATGAAAAACTGTTTTTT
CDR3: CATSRGQRNEKLFF
J: TRBJ1-4
D: .
V: TRBV15
size: .
length: 14

DNA: TGTGCCAGCAGCTTAGAGGGGACGTCGGGAGGGTATGAAAAACTGTTTTTT
CDR3: CASSLEGTSGGYEKLFF
J: TRBJ1-4
D: .
V: TRBV7-2
size: .
length: 17

DNA: TGTGCCAGCAGCCAAGATTTGGAGGGGTGGGATGAGCAGTTCTTC
CDR3: CASSQDLEGWDEQFF
J: TRBJ2-1
D: .
V: TRBV4-2
size: once
length: 15

DNA: TGCGCCAGCAGCTTGGCGTGGACAGGGGGTATCGAGACCCAGTACTTC
CDR3: CASSLAWTGGIETQYF
J: TRBJ2-5
D: TRBD1
V: TRBV5-1
size: .
length: 16

DNA: TGTGCCAGCAGCCTCCTCGGGGGGGAAGAGACCCAGTACTTC
CDR3: CASSLLGGEETQYF
J: TRBJ2-5
D: TRBD2
V: TRBV3-1/TRBV3-2
size: .
length: 14

DNA: TGTGCCAGCAGCCATCTAACCGGGACAGCGTTTTACGAGCAGTACTTC
CDR3: CASSHLTGTAFYEQYF
J: TRBJ2-7
D: TRBD1
V: TRBV7-2
size: .
length: 16

DNA: TGTGCCAGCAGCCCCGGGAACGGAGTGAGTCGGACCTTC
CDR3: CASSPGNGVSRTF
J: TRBJ1-2
D: .
V: TRBV28
size: .
length: 13

DNA: TGTGCCAGTAGGTGGGGGGGCCGACAGCCCCAGCATTTT
CDR3: CASRWGGRQPQHF
J: TRBJ1-5
D: .
V: TRBV19
size: once
length: 13

DNA: TGTGCCAGCAGCAGTTACAGGGGGAGAAACACCATATATTTT
CDR3: CASSSYRGRNTIYF
J: TRBJ1-3
D: TRBD1
V: TRBV3-1/TRBV3-2
size: once
length: 14

DNA: TGTGCCAGCAGAAGCTGGCAGGGGGCCTTCAATTCACCCCTCCACTTT
CDR3: CASRSWQGAFNSPLHF
J: TRBJ1-6
D: TRBD1
V: TRBV7-8
size: .
length: 16

DNA: TGTGCCAGCAGTTACAGTGACAGGGTCTCCTACGAGCAGTACTTC
CDR3: CASSYSDRVSYEQYF
J: TRBJ2-7
D: TRBD1
V: TRBV6-6
size: .
length: 15

DNA: TGCGCCAGCCGTAGGGGGACTAGCGGGAGTCGGGAGCAGTTCTTC
CDR3: CASRRGTSGSREQFF
J: TRBJ2-1
D: TRBD2
V: TRBV5-1
size: .
length: 15

DNA: TGTGCCAGCAGTAGGGTGGGGAGTACTGAAGCTTTCTTT
CDR3: CASSRVGSTEAFF
J: TRBJ1-1
D: .
V: TRBV6-5
size: .
length: 13

DNA: TGTGCCAGCAGTTACCCCACGGTGACGCAGTATTTT
CDR3: CASSYPTVTQYF
J: TRBJ2-3
D: .
V: TRBV6-2/TRBV6-3
size: .
length: 12

DNA: TGTGCCAGCAGCATCTGGACAGGGCGCGAGCAGTACTTC
CDR3: CASSIWTGREQYF
J: TRBJ2-7
D: TRBD1
V: TRBV5-5
size: .
length: 13

DNA: TGTGCCAGCTCACCAGGCCAAACTATTCTCTGGAGCACAGATACGCAGTATTTT
CDR3: CASSPGQTILWSTDTQYF
J: TRBJ2-3
D: .
V: TRBV18
size: .
length: 18

DNA: TGTGCCAGCAGCCAAGTGGGCGGGGGCCACGAGCAGTACTTC
CDR3: CASSQVGGGHEQYF
J: TRBJ2-7
D: .
V: TRBV3-1/TRBV3-2
size: .
length: 14

DNA: TGTGCCAGCAGCCAAGGTTTGGGGACAGCTAATGAAAAACTGTTTTTT
CDR3: CASSQGLGTANEKLFF
J: TRBJ1-4
D: TRBD1
V: TRBV4-2
size: .
length: 16

DNA: TGTGCCAGCTCACCCGGGGACATCTATGGCTACACCTTC
CDR3: CASSPGDIYGYTF
J: TRBJ1-2
D: .
V: TRBV18
size: .
length: 13

DNA: TGTGCCAGCAGCTCGGGAGGATCCTACGAGCAGTACTTC
CDR3: CASSSGGSYEQYF
J: TRBJ2-7
D: TRBD2
V: TRBV9
size: .
length: 13

DNA: TGTGCCAGCAGCGTCTCCATCACAGGGTTGAATTCACCCCTCCACTTT
CDR3: CASSVSITGLNSPLHF
J: TRBJ1-6
D: .
V: TRBV5-5
size: .
length: 16

DNA: TGTGCCAGCAGCCAAGGTCGCGGGGGAGGCTACACCTTC
CDR3: CASSQGRGGGYTF
J: TRBJ1-2
D: .
V: TRBV4-2
size: few
length: 13

DNA: TGTGCCAGCAGCGCAGGGCTAGGGGCGCCCGAGCAGTACTTC
CDR3: CASSAGLGAPEQYF
J: TRBJ2-7
D: .
V: TRBV5-5
size: .
length: 14

DNA: TGTGCCAGCAGTTACCTCTCTAGTAGGGGGACCCAGTACTTC
CDR3: CASSYLSSRGTQYF
J: TRBJ2-5
D: .
V: TRBV6-2/TRBV6-3
size: .
length: 14

DNA: TGTGCCAGCAGTTACTCGAGGTGGCTAGCGGGAAGAGGCAATGAGCAGTTCTTC
CDR3: CASSYSRWLAGRGNEQFF
J: TRBJ2-1
D: TRBD2
V: TRBV6-7
size: once
length: 18

DNA: TGTGCCATCGGGGTCCGGACAGGGGGTCAGGGTCACTATGGCTACACCTTC
CDR3: CAIGVRTGGQGHYGYTF
J: TRBJ1-2
D: TRBD1
V: TRBV11-3
size: .
length: 17

DNA: TGTGCCAGCAGGCTTCAGGGAATGAACACTGAAGCTTTCTTT
CDR3: CASRLQGMNTEAFF
J: TRBJ1-1
D: .
V: TRBV6-5
size: .
length: 14

DNA: TGTGCCAGTAGGGAAGTTGGACAGGCGGGCTACAATGAGCAGTTCTTC
CDR3: CASREVGQAGYNEQFF
J: TRBJ2-1
D: TRBD1
V: TRBV19
size: .
length: 16

DNA: TGTGCCAGCTCACCGCTTGGACAGCAAATCGGCTACACCTTC
CDR3: CASSPLGQQIGYTF
J: TRBJ1-2
D: .
V: TRBV18
size: .
length: 14

DNA: TGTGCCAGCAGCAGAGGTCGAGCAGGGGACTCACCCCTCCACTTT
CDR3: CASSRGRAGDSPLHF
J: TRBJ1-6
D: .
V: TRBV27
size: .
length: 15

DNA: TGTGCCAGCATTCTTACAGGGAATTCTGTCGCTTTCTTT
CDR3: CASILTGNSVAFF
J: TRBJ1-1
D: .
V: TRBV2
size: .
length: 13

DNA: TGTGCCAGCAGTATTATCGGGGGAGAGGCCTACGAGCAGTACTTC
CDR3: CASSIIGGEAYEQYF
J: TRBJ2-7
D: .
V: TRBV28
size: .
length: 15

DNA: TGTGCCAGCAGTTGGGGACTGTCCTACAATGAGCAGTTCTTC
CDR3: CASSWGLSYNEQFF
J: TRBJ2-1
D: .
V: TRBV28
size: .
length: 14

DNA: TGCGCCAGCAGTCCGGGTCCCAATCAGCCCCAGCATTTT
CDR3: CASSPGPNQPQHF
J: TRBJ1-5
D: .
V: TRBV5-1
size: .
length: 13

DNA: TGTGCCATCAAGATGGGCGAGAGCTCCTACAATGAGCAGTTCTTC
CDR3: CAIKMGESSYNEQFF
J: TRBJ2-1
D: .
V: TRBV10-3
size: .
length: 15

DNA: TGTGCCTGGAGAACAGCGGGAGGGCCAGATACGCAGTATTTT
CDR3: CAWRTAGGPDTQYF
J: TRBJ2-3
D: TRBD2
V: TRBV30
size: .
length: 14

DNA: TGCAGCGTTACGGAGAAGACCCAGTACTTC
CDR3: CSVTEKTQYF
J: TRBJ2-5
D: .
V: TRBV29-1
size: .
length: 10

DNA: TGTGCTAGTGGTTTCGGGGGGACAAAAACCTACGAGCAGTACTTC
CDR3: CASGFGGTKTYEQYF
J: TRBJ2-7
D: .
V: TRBV12-5
size: .
length: 15

DNA: TGTGCCAGCAGCGGACTAGCGGGAGAGACCCAGTACTTC
CDR3: CASSGLAGETQYF
J: TRBJ2-5
D: TRBD2
V: TRBV2
size: few
length: 13

DNA: TGTGCCACCAGTGACCCCGGGACAGCCTCTAGCACAGATACGCAGTATTTT
CDR3: CATSDPGTASSTDTQYF
J: TRBJ2-3
D: TRBD1
V: TRBV24-1
size: .
length: 17

DNA: TGTGCCACCAGTGATCCCACAGGGCCGAACACCGGGGAGCTGTTTTTT
CDR3: CATSDPTGPNTGELFF
J: TRBJ2-2
D: .
V: TRBV24-1
size: .
length: 16

DNA: TGTGCCAGCAGTAACCCGGGTTACGAGCAGTACTTC
CDR3: CASSNPGYEQYF
J: TRBJ2-7
D: .
V: TRBV6-1
size: .
length: 12

DNA: TGTGCCAGCAGCTCCCTCCCACAGGGGCCTAATGAAAAACTGTTTTTT
CDR3: CASSSLPQGPNEKLFF
J: TRBJ1-4
D: TRBD1
V: TRBV7-9
size: .
length: 16

DNA: TGCGCCAGCAGCCAAGAAGACAGAAATACAAACACCGGGGAGCTGTTTTTT
CDR3: CASSQEDRNTNTGELFF
J: TRBJ2-2
D: .
V: TRBV4-1
size: .
length: 17

DNA: TGCAGCGTTGAAAGAGGAACATATTCTAGCACAGATACGCAGTATTTT
CDR3: CSVERGTYSSTDTQYF
J: TRBJ2-3
D: .
V: TRBV29-1
size: .
length: 16

DNA: TGTGCCAGCAGCTTGTTTGAGGGTGGATACGAGCAGTACTTC
CDR3: CASSLFEGGYEQYF
J: TRBJ2-7
D: .
V: TRBV7-9
size: .
length: 14

DNA: TGCGCCAGCAGCCCCTTAGGACAGGGCTATGAGCAGTTCTTC
CDR3: CASSPLGQGYEQFF
J: TRBJ2-1
D: TRBD1
V: TRBV5-1
size: .
length: 14

DNA: TGTGCCAGCAGCCCACCCCAGGTCCGGGAGCTGTTTTTT
CDR3: CASSPPQVRELFF
J: TRBJ2-2
D: .
V: TRBV7-9
size: .
length: 13

DNA: TGTGCCAGCTCGCTGGACAGGGGCTCTGGAAACACCATATATTTT
CDR3: CASSLDRGSGNTIYF
J: TRBJ1-3
D: TRBD1
V: TRBV18
size: .
length: 15

DNA: TGTGCCAGCAGCTCAACTAGCGGGATTACCTACAATGAGCAGTTCTTC
CDR3: CASSSTSGITYNEQFF
J: TRBJ2-1
D: TRBD2
V: TRBV11-2
size: .
length: 16

DNA: TGTGCCAGCAGCGACCTCATGACTAGCGGTTACAATGAGCAGTTCTTC
CDR3: CASSDLMTSGYNEQFF
J: TRBJ2-1
D: TRBD2
V: TRBV6-4
size: .
length: 16

DNA: TGTGCCAGCAGTTACCGGGGTAGGGGGGGGGCTGGGGCCAACGTCCTGACTTTC
CDR3: CASSYRGRGGAGANVLTF
J: TRBJ2-6
D: .
V: TRBV6-2/TRBV6-3
size: .
length: 18

DNA: TGTGCCAGCAGCTTACAGGGAGGTGGCTACACCTTC
CDR3: CASSLQGGGYTF
J: TRBJ1-2
D: .
V: TRBV7-9
size: .
length: 12

DNA: TGTGCCGCGAGACAGGGGCTAAGCACAGATACGCAGTATTTT
CDR3: CAARQGLSTDTQYF
J: TRBJ2-3
D: TRBD1
V: TRBV10-3
size: .
length: 14

DNA: TGTGCCAGTAGTATCCAATCGACAGGGTGGACTGAAGCTTTCTTT
CDR3: CASSIQSTGWTEAFF
J: TRBJ1-1
D: TRBD1
V: TRBV19
size: .
length: 15

DNA: TGCGCCAGCAGCGCATGGGACAGATCAAGCTACGAGCAGTACTTC
CDR3: CASSAWDRSSYEQYF
J: TRBJ2-7
D: TRBD1
V: TRBV5-1
size: .
length: 15

DNA: TGCGCCAGCAGCGTGGGACTTTTATCCAATGAGCAGTTCTTC
CDR3: CASSVGLLSNEQFF
J: TRBJ2-1
D: .
V: TRBV5-1
size: .
length: 14

DNA: TGTGCCAGCAGCTACGGGGGGCCTAGTGAAGCTTTCTTT
CDR3: CASSYGGPSEAFF
J: TRBJ1-1
D: .
V: TRBV5-6
size: once
length: 13

DNA: TGTGCCAGCAGCCGCGACAGCCTCCCCGGGGCCAACGTCCTGACTTTC
CDR3: CASSRDSLPGANVLTF
J: TRBJ2-6
D: .
V: TRBV7-3
size: .
length: 16

DNA: TGTGCCACCAGCAGACTGGGACAGGGGGAATATGGCTACACCTTC
CDR3: CATSRLGQGEYGYTF
J: TRBJ1-2
D: TRBD1
V: TRBV15
size: .
length: 15